The T cell receptor (beta chain) under discussion was sequenced for a study of OX40 agonist ivuxolimab in advanced cancers. Whole-study results and caveats: At doses 0.1 to 3.0 mg/kg, CD4+ and CD8+ clones expanded.

Details on this clone: Its antigen is unidentified.

Germline CDR1 is MGHDK and CDR2 is SYGVNS. The CDR3 consists of 15 residues. V gave up 5 bases and J gave up 0 bases, with 13 bases separating them. Using immunoSEQ multiplex PCR, the repertoire was profiled, and TCRdb retains in-frame clones only, with some absent. The sample lists around 48,000 clones, approximately 81% occurring once. The origin of this receptor is an adult with an advanced solid tumor such as melanoma, head and neck, liver or kidney cancer. The material was CD4+ or CD8+ T cells sorted from blood, obtained in a trial of the OX40 agonist ivuxolimab. The genes are TRBV25-1 and TRBJ1-2; D not certain. This chain's CDR3 is CASSRSPTTNYGYTF. CDR3 nucleotide sequence: TGTGCCAGCAGTAGGTCCCCAACAACTAACTATGGCTACACCTTC.